The 25 T cell receptor beta chains presented below share a single source sample, sequenced in a study of blood T cells in healthy people across ages. The authors ran a second PCR of about 6 to 11 cycles using a sample-barcoded 5' primer and a J-beta primer mix. From the 5' RACE reads, TCRdb called clonotypes with MiXCR, one entry per CDR3 protein. The sample includes more than 650,000 distinct CDR3 sequences, 20% to 25% of them seen just once. The sequenced sample was blood. The receptor set was obtained from a man between 65 and 85 years old in good health.

This clonotype was picked up one time. An end of the junction differs from the germline gene, which may be a read error. V usage is TRBV5-1 and J usage is TRBJ1-4; 9 bases map to TRBD1. This CDR3 is built from 15 residues. Per germline, CDR1 SGHRS and CDR2 YFSETQ. This CDR3 is CASSSQGAFNEKLLF. CDR3 nucleotide sequence: TGCGCCAGCAGCTCACAGGGGGCGTTTAATGAAAAACTGCTTTTT.

As for this clonotype: Mismatch with germline at one junction end may stem from a read error. The chain employs TRBV18 and TRBJ2-3; possible D gene TRBD2, 7 bases. Germline lookup yields CDR1 KGHSH and CDR2 LQKENI. This CDR3 has 14 amino acids. DNA of the CDR3: TGTGCCAGCTCGCCAACGGGGGGCACAGATACGCGGTATTTT. Amino acid sequence: CASSPTGGTDTRYF.

The table lists this clonotype with a few counts. The rearrangement joins TRBV29-1 to TRBJ1-5; TRBD1 matches 8 bases. There are 13 residues in the CDR3. Germline CDR1 and CDR2: SQVTM and ANQGSEA. The trim removed 5 bases at V and 6 bases at J, leaving 6 bases unmatched. The CDR3 DNA reads TGCAGCGTTCAATCGACAGGGGCTCAGCCCCAGCATTTT. It translates to CSVQSTGAQPQHF. Complete variable domain (other parts from reference TRBV29-1 and TRBJ1-5): SAVISQKPSRDICQRGTSLTIQCQVDSQVTMMFWYRQQPGQSLTLIATANQGSEATYESGFVIDKFPISRPNLTFSTLTVSNMSPEDSSIYLCSVQSTGAQPQHFGDGTRLSIL.

This clonotype occurred many times. The V gene is TRBV29-1, the J gene TRBJ2-1; 15 nucleotides match TRBD2. V shed 3 bases, J shed 4 bases, and the junction held 4 bases outside the gene matches. CDR1 is SQVTM, CDR2 ANQGSEA, per germline. The CDR3 is 16 amino acids. CDR3 loop: CSVDPGLAGGYNEQFF. The CDR3 DNA reads as TGCAGCGTTGACCCGGGACTAGCGGGGGGATACAATGAGCAGTTCTTC.

The chain uses TRBV12-3 or TRBV12-4 and TRBJ1-2; tentative D call: TRBD1 (6 bases). This CDR3 has 13 amino acids. Trimming pared 5 bases from V and 6 bases from J, leaving 13 bases between. CDR3 nucleotide sequence: TGTGCCAGCAGTGTCGGGACACGAGATGGCTACACCTTC. This gives the protein CASSVGTRDGYTF.

V and J are TRBV7-9 and TRBJ1-1; D is perhaps TRBD1 (5 bases). The CDR3 is 15 amino acids. CDR1 is SEHNR, CDR2 FQNEAQ, per germline (reference sequence). The germline V and J ends were trimmed by 5 bases and 0 bases, with 13 bases remaining between them. In nucleotides, the CDR3 is TGTGCCAGCAGCCCAACGGGACTGATGAACACTGAAGCTTTCTTT. It translates to CASSPTGLMNTEAFF.

The sample holds a few counts of this clonotype. CDR3 residues: CASSPKYTGEEETQYF. For the CDR3, the DNA is TGCGCCAGCAGCCCCAAATACACAGGGGAGGAAGAGACCCAGTACTTC. The chain uses TRBV4-1 and TRBJ2-5, with D tentatively TRBD1 (7 bases). Germline assignment: CDR1 MGHRA and CDR2 YSYEKL. The ends were cut back, 4 bases at V and 3 bases at J, with 18 bases in the middle. The length of the CDR3 is 16 residues.

This chain links TRBV20-1 with TRBJ2-3; D perhaps matches TRBD2 (6 bases). The CDR3 contains 19 residues. Germline V gene sequence: CDR1 DFQATT, CDR2 SNEGSKA (reference sequence). V was pared by 3 bases and J by 1 base, with 26 bases between. CDR3 in amino acids: CSARGLRGAGTDGTDTQYF. DNA for the CDR3: TGCAGTGCTAGGGGATTACGCGGTGCCGGGACTGACGGCACAGATACGCAGTATTTT.

This chain uses TRBV27 with TRBJ2-1; D unclear. The CDR3 length is 16 residues. Trimming removed 3 bases at V and 5 bases at J, with 17 bases between. CDR1 is MNHEY, CDR2 SMNVEV, per germline (reference sequence). The CDR3 DNA reads as TGTGCCAGCAGTTTTTCTTTCGACGAGATCAACAATGAGCAGTTCTTC. Amino acid sequence: CASSFSFDEINNEQFF.

This clonotype has just a few counts. The rearrangement links TRBV7-2 to TRBJ1-5, with D uncertain. The CDR3 runs to 15 residues. The V end was cut by 1 base, the J end by 3 bases, with 10 bases between. Germline-derived CDR1 and CDR2 are SGHTA and FQGNSA. CDR3 DNA sequence: TGTGCCAGCAGCTTAGAGGGAAGCTCCAATCAGCCCCAGCATTTT. It codes for CASSLEGSSNQPQHF. The whole variable domain, filled in from reference TRBV7-2 and TRBJ1-5, reads GAGVSQSPSNKVTEKGKDVELRCDPISGHTALYWYRQSLGQGLEFLIYFQGNSAPDKSGLPSDRFSAERTGGSVSTLTIQRTQQEDSAVYLCASSLEGSSNQPQHFGDGTRLSIL.

The rearrangement joins TRBV20-1 to TRBJ2-5, with 9 bases aligning to TRBD2. The CDR3 covers 16 residues. The germline V gene encodes CDR1 DFQATT and CDR2 SNEGSKA (reference sequence). V trimming: 1 base; J trimming: 4 bases; junction bases outside the gene matches: 10. The CDR3 is CSARGSLAGIIETQYF. The CDR3 coding sequence is TGCAGTGCTAGAGGATCCCTAGCGGGGATAATAGAGACCCAGTACTTC.

The V and J genes are TRBV6-2 or TRBV6-3 and TRBJ2-7; maybe TRBD2 (6 bases). Germline lookup yields CDR1 MNHEY and CDR2 SVGEGT. V lost 2 bases and J 2 bases, leaving 13 bases between the germline ends. The CDR3 runs 15 residues. CDR3 residues: CASSYRRAGTYEQYF. DNA of the CDR3: TGTGCCAGCAGTTACCGACGCGCGGGAACCTACGAGCAGTACTTC.

This clonotype was seen a handful of times. The DNA for the CDR3 is TGCAGTGCTAGACAACAGGGGTATAATTCACCCCTCCACTTT. This sequence encodes CSARQQGYNSPLHF. The chain carries TRBV20-1 and TRBJ1-6; 7 bases fit TRBD1. The CDR3 spans 14 residues. The V gene's germline CDR1 is DFQATT and CDR2 SNEGSKA (reference sequence). V trimming: 2 bases; J trimming: 4 bases; junction bases outside the gene matches: 2.

This clonotype turned up a few times. The genes are TRBV5-6 and TRBJ2-3, with D unclear. V shed 0 bases and J shed 0 bases, with 11 bases lying between them. The CDR3 contains 16 residues. Germline assignment: CDR1 SGHDT and CDR2 YYEEEE. In DNA, the CDR3 is TGTGCCAGCAGCTTGGAAGGGTCCACTAGCACAGATACGCAGTATTTT. Translated, it gives CASSLEGSTSTDTQYF.

This clonotype was seen more than once but under ten times. The rearrangement uses TRBV18 and TRBJ2-7; the match to TRBD1 covers 7 bases. V was clipped by 5 bases and J by 3 bases; unmatched bases: 7. Germline V gene lookup returns CDR1 KGHSH and CDR2 LQKENI. CDR3 length equals 14 residues. The CDR3 bases are TGTGCCAGCTCAACGGAGACAGGGAACTACGAGCAGTACTTC. Protein: CASSTETGNYEQYF.

The rearrangement links TRBV5-1 to TRBJ2-6; D uncertain. The ends were cut back, 2 bases at V and 2 bases at J, with 8 bases in the middle. Germline-derived CDR1 and CDR2 are SGHRS and YFSETQ. The CDR3 covers 15 residues. CDR3: CASSLVGPGANVLTF. CDR3 DNA: TGCGCCAGCAGCTTAGTCGGTCCTGGGGCCAACGTCCTGACTTTC. The full variable domain, completed using reference TRBV5-1 and TRBJ2-6, is KAGVTQTPRYLIKTRGQQVTLSCSPISGHRSVSWYQQTPGQGLQFLFEYFSETQRNKGNFPGRFSGRQFSNSRSEMNVSTLELGDSALYLCASSLVGPGANVLTFGAGSRLTVL.

At least ten counts were recorded for this clonotype. This chain connects TRBV20-1 to TRBJ2-7, with D possibly being TRBD1 (6 bases). The CDR3 is 13 residues long. Germline V gene lookup returns CDR1 DFQATT and CDR2 SNEGSKA (reference sequence). The ends were cut back, 7 bases at V and 3 bases at J, with 16 bases in the middle. CDR3 loop: CSVGPGTSYEQYF. DNA of the CDR3: TGCAGTGTTGGTCCCGGGACAAGCTACGAGCAGTACTTC.

This clonotype was seen a handful of times. The V gene is TRBV4-1, the J gene TRBJ2-7; the match to TRBD1 covers 8 bases. J gave up 2 bases and V 4 bases, and 7 bases lay outside the gene matches. The CDR3 loop spans 15 amino acids. Germline assignment: CDR1 MGHRA and CDR2 YSYEKL. The CDR3 spells CASSLDRGRAYEQYF. The CDR3 DNA reads TGCGCCAGCAGCCTAGACAGGGGAAGGGCCTACGAGCAGTACTTC.

This clonotype was counted only a few times. The chain is built from TRBV11-2 and TRBJ2-5, with 10 bases lining up with TRBD1. The CDR3 extends over 14 amino acids. The J segment lost 1 base and the V segment lost 4 bases, leaving 0 bases of the junction unmatched. Germline-derived CDR1 and CDR2 are SGHAT and FQNNGV. The CDR3 DNA reads TGTGCCAGCAGCTGGACAGGGGGCCAAGAGACCCAGTACTTC. Protein: CASSWTGGQETQYF.

The chain couples TRBV20-1 to TRBJ1-3; D gene ambiguous. V dropped 3 bases and J dropped 4 bases, with 13 bases sitting between them. The CDR3 is 14 amino acids. CDR1 is DFQATT and CDR2 is SNEGSKA in the germline V gene (reference sequence). CDR3 residues: CSASWAGGGNTIYF. The CDR3 nucleotides read TGCAGTGCTAGTTGGGCCGGAGGGGGAAACACCATATATTTT.

Note on this clonotype: Compared with germline, one end of the junction differs, possibly owing to a read error. The CDR3 region has the DNA TGTGCCATCAGTAAGTCCCACAGCTACTACGAGCAGTACTTC. Translated, it gives CAISKSHSYYEQYF. The chain links TRBV10-3 to TRBJ2-7; D not resolved. This CDR3 region has 14 residues. CDR1 is ENHRY, CDR2 SYGVKD, per germline.

The J gene is TRBJ1-3, the V gene TRBV20-1; 8 bases are shared with TRBD1. V dropped 5 bases and J dropped 4; count of bases not matched to a gene: 7. CDR1 is DFQATT, CDR2 SNEGSKA, per germline (reference sequence). The CDR3 is made up of 14 amino acids. Here the CDR3 reads CSALQGARGNTIYF. CDR3 nucleotides: TGCAGTGCTCTTCAGGGGGCAAGGGGAAACACCATATATTTT.

This chain connects TRBV10-3 to TRBJ2-5; TRBD2 aligns across 11 bases. The end of the DNA aligns better with TRBJ2-1, so the J call may be wrong. The CDR3 covers 16 residues. Germline CDR1 is ENHRY and CDR2 is SYGVKD. The CDR3 spells CANRSLLAGVGNEQFF. In DNA form, the CDR3 reads TGTGCCAACAGGAGCCTACTAGCGGGAGTCGGCAATGAGCAGTTCTTC.

The rearrangement joins TRBV7-2 to TRBJ2-2, with a tentative D call TRBD2 (5 bases). The V and J ends lost 0 bases and 4 bases respectively, with 9 bases between them. The germline V gene encodes CDR1 SGHTA and CDR2 FQGNSA. The CDR3 loop spans 15 amino acids. The CDR3 coding sequence is TGTGCCAGCAGCTTAGCGGAGCGGCCCACCGGGGAGCTGTTTTTT. It yields the protein CASSLAERPTGELFF.

This clonotype was seen more than once but under ten times. V usage is TRBV29-1 and J usage is TRBJ1-4; maybe TRBD1 (5 bases). Per germline, CDR1 SQVTM and CDR2 ANQGSEA. The CDR3 is 13 amino acids. Trimming left V 4 bases short and J 5 bases short, with 11 bases between. The CDR3 nucleotides are TGCAGCGTTGTGTGGGACCCCAATGAAAAACTGTTTTTT. It encodes CSVVWDPNEKLFF.